This T cell receptor (beta chain) was sequenced for a study of blood T cell repertoires in COVID-19. Study details: Acute-phase and convalescent COVID-19 samples originated in the United States, Italy and Spain.

Those enrolled in Seattle joined during active infection and were followed longitudinally afterward. Sequenced by immunoSEQ multiplex PCR; TCRdb stores in-frame clones only, minus some. The sample has about 270,000 clones, roughly 80% seen once. The CDR3 is 16 amino acids. Germline values: CDR1 LGHDT, CDR2 YNNKEL (reference sequence). The V end was cut by 3 bases, the J end by 0 bases, with 15 bases between. The sample consisted of peripheral blood. V usage is TRBV3-1 (or the pseudogene TRBV3-2) and J usage is TRBJ2-7; TRBD1 is a possible D gene (6 bases). The clonotype comes from a human donor with COVID-19, enrolled during active disease. The donor label of this sample is uncertain. DNA for the CDR3: TGTGCCAGCAGCCAGAGATACAGGGCCCTCTCCTACGAGCAGTACTTC. This codes for CASSQRYRALSYEQYF.